These T cell receptor beta chains were read from a single sample in a study of persistence of HIV-infected CD4 T cells. The antigens for these receptors are not known. TCRdb's table, derived via immunoSEQ multiplex PCR, lists solely in-frame clones and lacks some. The table records around 30,000 clones, 82% of them present only once. The sample in question was CD4+ T cells sorted from PBMCs after 18-hour stimulation, obtained from a patient who received antiretroviral therapy. The receptor source for this set is an adult woman with HIV who was CMV-seropositive. Each CDR3 is given with its conserved first and last residue. The D gene is left open where the match is weak.

.	TRBV20-1	TRBJ2-5	CSALPQETQYF	TGCAGTGCACTCCCCCAAGAGACCCAGTACTTC
TRBD1	TRBV6-5	TRBJ1-2	CASSYSDRGNYGYTF	TGTGCCAGCAGTTACTCTGACAGGGGAAACTATGGCTACACCTTC
TRBD1	TRBV19	TRBJ2-3	CASSIAGQGTDTQYF	TGTGCCAGTAGTATAGCGGGACAGGGTACAGATACGCAGTATTTT
TRBD1	TRBV6-2/TRBV6-3	TRBJ2-1	CASSPDPGQGGYNEQFF	TGTGCCAGCAGTCCGGACCCGGGACAGGGGGGGTACAATGAGCAGTTCTTC
.	TRBV10-3	TRBJ2-7	CATQGGNYEQYF	TGTGCCACCCAAGGGGGAAACTACGAGCAGTACTTC
.	TRBV12-5	TRBJ1-5	CASGLYQPQHF	TGTGCTAGTGGTTTATATCAGCCCCAGCATTTT
TRBD2	TRBV3-1/TRBV3-2	TRBJ2-7	CASSLRKAGVREQYF	TGTGCCAGCAGCCTCCGAAAGGCGGGAGTTCGCGAGCAGTACTTC
.	TRBV6-5	TRBJ1-1	CASSKTVMNTEAFF	TGTGCCAGCAGTAAGACCGTCATGAACACTGAAGCTTTCTTT
.	TRBV12-3/TRBV12-4	TRBJ2-1	CASGPGLDSEQFF	TGTGCCAGCGGGCCAGGGTTAGATAGTGAGCAGTTCTTC
TRBD2	TRBV19	TRBJ2-5	CASSTRGGSQETQYF	TGTGCCAGTTCTACCCGGGGGGGCTCCCAAGAGACCCAGTACTTC
.	TRBV5-1	TRBJ1-1	CASSAPGGGGYAFF	TGCGCCAGCAGCGCCCCTGGAGGTGGGGGGTATGCTTTCTTT
.	TRBV9	TRBJ1-1	CASSDALLRMNTEAFF	TGTGCCAGCAGCGATGCCCTCCTTCGGATGAACACTGAAGCTTTCTTT
.	TRBV5-8	TRBJ1-5	CASRGLNQPQHF	TGTGCCAGTCGGGGGTTAAATCAGCCCCAGCATTTT
TRBD1	TRBV18	TRBJ2-7	CASSPPGTGVLYEQHF	TGTGCCAGCTCACCCCCCGGGACAGGGGTCCTCTACGAGCAGCACTTC
.	TRBV24-1	TRBJ1-4	CATSDSVATNEKLFF	TGTGCCACCAGTGATAGTGTAGCAACTAATGAAAAACTGTTTTTT
.	TRBV3-1/TRBV3-2	TRBJ1-2	CASSPPGAPNYGYTF	TGTGCCAGCAGCCCCCCAGGGGCCCCCAACTATGGCTACACCTTC
.	TRBV18	TRBJ2-7	CASSPVPTYEQYF	TGTGCCAGCTCACCGGTTCCCACCTACGAGCAGTACTTC
TRBD1	TRBV9	TRBJ1-3	CASSVVGGPGNTIYF	TGTGCCAGCAGCGTAGTAGGGGGCCCTGGAAACACCATATATTTT
.	TRBV5-6	TRBJ2-7	CASSLEQNYEQYF	TGTGCCAGCAGCTTGGAACAGAACTACGAGCAGTACTTC
TRBD1	TRBV11-3	TRBJ2-2	CASSLGQGSITGELFF	TGTGCCAGCAGCCTAGGACAGGGCAGTATCACCGGGGAGCTGTTTTTT
TRBD1	TRBV7-2	TRBJ1-1	CASSIQDRARGEAFF	TGTGCCAGCAGCATACAGGACAGGGCAAGGGGTGAAGCTTTCTTT
.	TRBV5-8	TRBJ1-2	CASTIDPRHYGYTF	TGTGCCAGCACCATAGACCCTCGTCACTATGGCTACACCTTC
.	TRBV11-3	TRBJ2-1	CASSLAWGDEQFF	TGTGCCAGCAGCTTAGCATGGGGTGATGAGCAGTTCTTC
TRBD2	TRBV3-1/TRBV3-2	TRBJ2-5	CASSPTAGGWETQYF	TGTGCCAGCAGCCCGACGGCGGGGGGGTGGGAGACCCAGTACTTC
TRBD2	TRBV5-8	TRBJ2-1	CASSPPGGSYNEQFF	TGTGCCAGCAGCCCCCCGGGGGGATCCTACAATGAGCAGTTCTTC
.	TRBV7-9	TRBJ1-6	CASSLGGTSPLHF	TGTGCCAGCAGCTTAGGGGGTACTTCACCCCTCCACTTT
.	TRBV7-2	TRBJ1-6	CASSPLYNSPLHF	TGTGCCAGCAGCCCCCTTTATAATTCACCCCTCCACTTT
.	TRBV6-5	TRBJ1-5	CASRWVANQPQHF	TGTGCCAGCAGGTGGGTGGCCAATCAGCCCCAGCATTTT
TRBD1	TRBV5-4	TRBJ2-6	CASSSPGQGAGANVLTF	TGTGCCAGCAGCTCTCCGGGACAGGGGGCTGGGGCCAACGTCCTGACTTTC
TRBD1	TRBV7-2	TRBJ1-5	CASSLQGAPQPQHF	TGTGCCAGCAGCTTGCAGGGGGCACCCCAGCCCCAGCATTTT
.	TRBV20-1	TRBJ2-7	CSVGRGNEQYF	TGCAGTGTGGGCAGGGGAAACGAGCAGTACTTC
TRBD2	TRBV27	TRBJ2-3	CASKRSGRGDTQYF	TGTGCCAGCAAACGTAGCGGGAGGGGGGATACGCAGTATTTT